These 23 T cell receptor beta chains were sequenced from one sample in a study of siplizumab effects on memory and regulatory T cells. Data came from immunoSEQ multiplex PCR; TCRdb stores just in-frame clones and leaves some out. The sample lists around 100,000 clones; 80% to 95% were seen once. The material sequenced was non-Treg CD4+ T cells sorted from blood. The origin of the receptors is a human donor in good health.

The chain carries TRBV5-4 and TRBJ1-1, with 7 bases identical to TRBD1. Germline lookup yields CDR1 SGHNT and CDR2 YYREEE (reference sequence). The CDR3 is made up of 15 amino acids. Unmatched junction bases numbered 7, after V lost 4 bases and J lost 1 base. CDR3 sequence: CASSQGGGRNTEAFF. CDR3 nucleotide sequence: TGTGCCAGCAGCCAGGGGGGGGGTAGGAACACTGAAGCTTTCTTT.

The rearrangement joins TRBV29-1 to TRBJ2-1, with 7 nucleotides matching TRBD1. CDR1 is SQVTM and CDR2 is ANQGSEA in the germline V gene. V gave up 8 bases and J gave up 0 bases; unmatched junction bases: 10. CDR3 length: 15 residues. The CDR3 here is CSTMTGMSSYNEQFF. The CDR3 DNA follows: TGCAGCACAATGACAGGGATGAGCTCCTACAATGAGCAGTTCTTC.

V is TRBV5-4 and J is TRBJ1-2, with D tentatively TRBD1 (5 bases). Germline V CDR1 and CDR2: SGHNT, YYREEE (reference sequence). V was pared by 2 bases and J by 7 bases, with 15 bases between. CDR3 length: 14 amino acids. The CDR3 sequence: CASSLGDRSIGYTF. The CDR3 DNA sequence: TGTGCCAGCAGCTTAGGGGACCGTTCGATTGGCTACACCTTC.

The rearrangement links TRBV5-1 to TRBJ2-1, with 8 bases matching TRBD1. J was trimmed by 10 bases and V by 4 bases; bases with no gene match: 13. The germline V gene encodes CDR1 SGHRS and CDR2 YFSETQ. The CDR3 is 15 residues long. The CDR3 DNA reads TGCGCCAGCAGCCCAAGACAGGGGACCCTAAAGGAGCAGTTCTTC. Translated: CASSPRQGTLKEQFF.

The chain couples TRBV6-1 to TRBJ1-2; D might be TRBD1 (5 bases). The CDR3 consists of 15 residues. V lost 6 bases, J lost 4 bases, and 18 bases lay in between. CDR1 and CDR2 (germline): MNHNS, SASEGT. This chain's CDR3 is CASSLSGHYVYGYTF. DNA of the CDR3: TGTGCCAGCAGCCTGTCGGGGCATTACGTCTATGGCTACACCTTC.

The chain uses TRBV7-9 and TRBJ1-2; possible D gene TRBD1, 6 bases. The CDR3 consists of 16 residues. The V gene lost 6 bases and the J gene lost 4 bases, with 21 bases spanning the gap. Germline-derived CDR1 and CDR2 are SEHNR and FQNEAQ (reference sequence). For the CDR3, the DNA is TGTGCCAGCAGGCCCGAATGGACAGTGAGGGCCTATGGCTACACCTTC. Translated: CASRPEWTVRAYGYTF.

This clone appeared once. This rearrangement joins TRBV30 to TRBJ1-6; no firm D call. Germline values: CDR1 GTSNPN, CDR2 SVGIG (reference sequence). The CDR3 spans 14 residues. Trimming removed 0 bases from V and 0 bases from J, with 3 bases in between. CDR3: CAWSVHSYNSPLHF. The CDR3 coding sequence is TGTGCCTGGAGTGTACACTCCTATAATTCACCCCTCCACTTT. The variable domain in full, with the rest retrieved from reference TRBV30 and TRBJ1-6, is SQTIHQWPATLVQPVGSPLSLECTVEGTSNPNLYWYRQAAGRGLQLLFYSVGIGQISSEVPQNLSASRPQDRQFILSSKKLLLSDSGFYLCAWSVHSYNSPLHFGNGTRLTVT.

The gene calls are TRBV28 and TRBJ2-3; D is ambiguous. The V and J ends lost 2 bases and 1 base respectively, with 7 bases between them. CDR1 MDHEN and CDR2 SYDVKM come from the germline V gene. This CDR3 spans 14 amino acids. The CDR3 DNA reads TGTGCCAGCAGTTTAGGTCGCGGCACAGATACGCAGTATTTT. Translated: CASSLGRGTDTQYF.

The CDR3 reads CASSLVGIRVDYEQYF. Written as DNA, the CDR3 is TGTGCCAGCAGCTTAGTGGGTATACGGGTGGACTACGAGCAGTACTTC. The V and J genes are TRBV7-2 and TRBJ2-7; D unresolved. Per germline, CDR1 SGHTA and CDR2 FQGNSA. The CDR3 sequence is 16 residues long. Trimming left V 1 base short and J 3 bases short, with 16 bases between.

The DNA of the CDR3 is TGTGCCAGCCTAGCGCGACCCGCAGATACGCAGTATTTT. It translates to CASLARPADTQYF. The chain employs TRBV6-1 and TRBJ2-3; tentative D call: TRBD2 (6 bases). Looked up from germline, CDR1 is MNHNS and CDR2 is SASEGT. Trimming removed 8 bases from V and 4 bases from J, with 13 bases in between. The CDR3 has 13 residues.

The V and J genes are TRBV21-1 and TRBJ1-2. TRBV21-1 is classified as a pseudogene. There are 10 residues in the CDR3. The CDR3 is CASSSYGYTF. CDR3 coding DNA: TGTGCCAGCAGCAGTTATGGCTACACCTTC.

The chain carries TRBV19 and TRBJ2-2; 10 bases line up with TRBD2. V dropped 1 base and J dropped 2; count of bases not matched to a gene: 1. Germline CDR1 and CDR2: LNHDA and SQIVND (reference sequence). This CDR3 is built from 16 residues. CDR3 nucleotides: TGTGCCAGTAGTATAGTAGCGGGAGGTAACACCGGGGAGCTGTTTTTT. Its protein product is CASSIVAGGNTGELFF.

The chain recombines TRBV5-1 with TRBJ1-2; TRBD1 matches at 9 bases. J lost 8 bases, V lost 7 bases, and 9 bases had no gene match. The CDR3 runs to 13 residues. Germline V CDR1 and CDR2: SGHRS, YFSETQ. The chain's CDR3 is CASDRGGPCGYTF. CDR3 nucleotides: TGCGCCAGCGACAGGGGGGGCCCCTGCGGCTACACCTTC.

The V call is TRBV4-2, the J call TRBJ2-7, with D unresolved. CDR1 LGHNA and CDR2 YNFKEQ come from the germline V gene. This CDR3 comprises 13 residues. V lost 4 bases, J lost 2 bases, and 9 bases lay in between. CDR3 in DNA: TGTGCCAGCAGCCCCACGGGCCCCTACGAGCAGTACTTC. Translation: CASSPTGPYEQYF.

The genes are TRBV2 and TRBJ2-7; 11 nucleotides agree with TRBD2. Germline V CDR1 and CDR2: SNHLY, FYNNEI. The CDR3 sequence is 14 residues long. V lost 6 bases, J lost 6 bases, and 7 bases stayed unmatched. This CDR3 is CASSLTSGTTEQYF. The CDR3 nucleotides read TGTGCCAGCAGCTTGACTAGCGGGACCACCGAGCAGTACTTC. Using reference TRBV2 and TRBJ2-7 for the parts outside the CDR3, the full variable domain is EPEVTQTPSHQVTQMGQEVILRCVPISNHLYFYWYRQILGQKVEFLVSFYNNEISEKSEIFDDQFSVERPDGSNFTLKIRSTKLEDSAMYFCASSLTSGTTEQYFGPGTRLTVT.

The genes are TRBV2 and TRBJ2-2; a possible D gene is TRBD1 (7 bases). Germline V gives CDR1 SNHLY, CDR2 FYNNEI. V lost 6 bases, J lost 7 bases, and 12 bases lay in between. This CDR3 comprises 13 residues. The CDR3: CASSPGGHGELFF. The CDR3 bases are TGTGCCAGCAGCCCAGGGGGGCACGGGGAGCTGTTTTTT.

V usage is TRBV5-1 and J usage is TRBJ2-5; 7 bases fit TRBD2. Germline CDR1 and CDR2: SGHRS and YFSETQ. This CDR3 is 15 amino acids long. Trimming took 2 bases from V and 1 from J; bases not matched to a gene: 5. The CDR3 DNA is TGCGCCAGCAGCTTTCCGTTAGCGGGCCAAGAGACCCAGTACTTC. It is translated as CASSFPLAGQETQYF.

The chain joins TRBV9 to TRBJ2-5; no firm D call. CDR1 is SGDLS, CDR2 YYNGEE, per germline. Trimming took off 0 bases at V and 5 bases at J, with 11 bases between the two ends. This CDR3 has 14 residues. The CDR3 protein is CASSVEVGMETQYF. As DNA, the CDR3 is TGTGCCAGCAGCGTAGAGGTGGGCATGGAGACCCAGTACTTC.

The V and J genes are TRBV5-8 and TRBJ2-1, with D perhaps TRBD1 (5 bases). The CDR3 length is 12 residues. The germline V gene has CDR1 SGHTS and CDR2 YDEGEE. Trimming took off 4 bases at V and 10 bases at J, with 12 bases between the two ends. This chain's CDR3 is CASSRTYPEQFF. The CDR3 bases are TGTGCCAGCAGCAGGACATACCCAGAGCAGTTCTTC.

The rearrangement joins TRBV21-1 to TRBJ2-1; the table's D call TRBD2 went unverified against the DNA. TRBV21-1 is marked as a pseudogene. There are 19 residues in the CDR3. The CDR3 DNA reads as TGTGCCAGCAGCAAAGAGGAGACTAGCGGGAGTGGGTCCTACAATGAGCAGTTCTTC. It is translated as CASSKEETSGSGSYNEQFF.

To note about this clone: The sample contains more than one DNA sequence encoding this CDR3. The chain is built from TRBV19 and TRBJ1-2; 7 bases agree with TRBD1. Germline V gives CDR1 LNHDA, CDR2 SQIVND (reference sequence). J lost 2 bases, V lost 6 bases, and 9 bases had no gene match. The CDR3 totals 15 residues. The CDR3: CASSTPGQRNYGYTF. The CDR3 DNA sequence: TGTGCCAGTAGCACGCCGGGACAGAGAAACTATGGCTACACCTTC. Using reference TRBV19 and TRBJ1-2 for the parts outside the CDR3, the full variable domain is DGGITQSPKYLFRKEGQNVTLSCEQNLNHDAMYWYRQDPGQGLRLIYYSQIVNDFQKGDIAEGYSVSREKKESFPLTVTSAQKNPTAFYLCASSTPGQRNYGYTFGSGTRLTVV.

This chain links TRBV28 with TRBJ2-6; tentative D call: TRBD1 (5 bases). CDR3 length equals 15 residues. Germline V CDR1 and CDR2: MDHEN, SYDVKM. V dropped 7 bases and J dropped 4 bases, with 14 bases sitting between them. The CDR3 loop reads CASTRQGKGANVLTF. CDR3 sequence (DNA): TGTGCCAGCACCAGGCAGGGAAAAGGGGCCAACGTCCTGACTTTC.

This chain connects TRBV7-2 to TRBJ1-2; D not resolved. The V end lost 1 base, the J end lost 2 bases, and 8 bases lay between the germline ends. The CDR3 consists of 14 residues. Germline V gene lookup returns CDR1 SGHTA and CDR2 FQGNSA. CDR3 sequence: CASSLVSGNYGYTF. The CDR3 region has the DNA TGTGCCAGCAGCTTAGTCTCTGGAAACTATGGCTACACCTTC. Drawing the rest from reference TRBV7-2 and TRBJ1-2, the complete variable domain is GAGVSQSPSNKVTEKGKDVELRCDPISGHTALYWYRQSLGQGLEFLIYFQGNSAPDKSGLPSDRFSAERTGGSVSTLTIQRTQQEDSAVYLCASSLVSGNYGYTFGSGTRLTVV.